The entry below describes one T cell receptor (beta chain). Its antigen is not identified. The junction departs from the called germline gene at one end, perhaps through a read error. Within the sample, other DNA sequences also encode this same CDR3. These data belong to a study of cytomegalovirus exposure and HLA in healthy donors. The overall study: Early release data held approximately 81 million unique TCRs from HLA-typed donors. Study-level findings and limits: In an earlier analysis, about 87% or about 30%: the productive usage of most TCR beta V segments. Investigators reported approximately 150 TCR beta chains as tied to cytomegalovirus.

The CDR3 sequence is 18 residues long. Germline loops: CDR1 MNHEY, CDR2 SMNVEV (reference sequence). The PCR contained 60 Vbeta and 13 Jbeta primers. Assay used: immunoSEQ multiplex PCR; TCRdb lists only in-frame clones, some missing. In the table there are roughly 150,000 clones, approximately 79% of which are singletons. The TCR comes from a woman aged 45-59 years in good health and CMV-seropositive. The chain joins TRBV27 to TRBJ1-6; 9 nucleotides align to TRBD1. Sequencing used PBMCs. The CDR3 reads CASSSGTGNPILNSPLHF. The CDR3 nucleotides are TGTGCCAGCAGTTCCGGGACAGGGAATCCCATTTTAAATTCCCCCCTCCACTTT.